A selection of T cell receptor beta chains follows, all from one sample in a study of cytomegalovirus exposure and HLA in healthy donors. The method was immunoSEQ multiplex PCR; TCRdb's version includes in-frame clones alone and lacks a portion of them. The profile shows tens of thousands of clones, nearly 95% of them singletons. Sequencing was done on a sample of PBMCs. These receptors all stem from a man younger than 35 in good health and CMV-seropositive. Both conserved end residues are part of each CDR3. D genes are given only for firm matches. Where a row states a size, it is once, few, many or the class of an expanded clone; other rows omit it.

size	D	J	V	DNA	CDR3
NA	NA	TRBJ1-2	TRBV28	TGTGCCAGCAGTTTACCCACCTCCACTTTAGGGGATGGCTACACCTTC	CASSLPTSTLGDGYTF
NA	TRBD2	TRBJ2-7	TRBV9	TGTGCCAGCAGCGTAGGGCCCCTAGCGGGAGGGCCATCCGACGAGCAGTACTTC	CASSVGPLAGGPSDEQYF
once	TRBD2	TRBJ2-5	TRBV4-2	TGTGCCAGCAGCCCCGGGGGCGGGAGGGCCGCAATGGAGACCCAGTACTTC	CASSPGGGRAAMETQYF
NA	NA	TRBJ2-1	TRBV7-3	TGTGCCAGCACCCTTTCGGGCGGGAATGAGCAGTTCTTC	CASTLSGGNEQFF
NA	TRBD1	TRBJ2-7	TRBV28	TGTGCCAGCACCGACCCCCCGGGACAGGGCCACGAGCAGTACTTC	CASTDPPGQGHEQYF
NA	NA	TRBJ2-1	TRBV4-1	TGCGCCAGCAGCCCCACCGACGGCGGGACTTATTACAATGAGCAGTTCTTC	CASSPTDGGTYYNEQFF
NA	NA	TRBJ2-7	TRBV7-6	TGTGCCAGCACCGACGGCGGCAAGAGCTCCTACGAGCAGTACTTC	CASTDGGKSSYEQYF
NA	NA	TRBJ2-1	TRBV5-1	TGCGCCAGCAGCTTGGCATTTACAGGGACCTTCTCACATGAGCAGTTCTTC	CASSLAFTGTFSHEQFF
NA	NA	TRBJ2-5	TRBV12-5	TGTGCTAGTGGTTTGGGACTTATACAAGAGACCCAGTACTTC	CASGLGLIQETQYF
NA	NA	TRBJ1-1	TRBV19	TGTGCCAGTAGTATTCCAGGGGTAGTTCGTGGCGACACTGAAGCTTTCTTT	CASSIPGVVRGDTEAFF
NA	NA	TRBJ1-1	TRBV11-3	TGTGCCAGCAGCTTAGATCTCAGCAGGGACACTGAAGCTTTCTTT	CASSLDLSRDTEAFF
NA	NA	TRBJ2-1	TRBV11-3	TGTGCCAGCAGCGCGGACGGTTCGCGGGGATACAATGAGCAGTTCTTC	CASSADGSRGYNEQFF
NA	TRBD1	TRBJ2-3	TRBV28	TGTGCCAGCAGTTTAGTACAGGGGTTACGGGCAGATACGCAGTATTTT	CASSLVQGLRADTQYF
NA	NA	TRBJ2-5	TRBV10-3	TGTGCCATCAGTGAGACAGGGCCGCAACAAGAGACCCAGTACTTC	CAISETGPQQETQYF
NA	NA	TRBJ2-2	TRBV18	TGTGCCAGCTCATTGCAGGGTGGAGAGAACACCGGGGAGCTGTTTTTT	CASSLQGGENTGELFF
NA	TRBD2	TRBJ2-1	TRBV27	TGTGCCAGCAGTTTGGAGCTAGCGGGGTACAATGAGCAGTTCTTC	CASSLELAGYNEQFF
few	TRBD2	TRBJ2-3	TRBV5-1	TGCGCCAGCAGCTTGGACCTAGCGGGAGAAGCTCCGCCTAGCACAGATACGCAGTATTTT	CASSLDLAGEAPPSTDTQYF
NA	TRBD2	TRBJ2-3	TRBV19	TGTGCCAGTAGTATTATTGGACTAGCGGGAGGAAGGGGCACAGATACGCAGTATTTT	CASSIIGLAGGRGTDTQYF
few	TRBD2	TRBJ2-7	TRBV9	TGTGCCAGCAGTCGTAGCGGGAGTCTAATCGACGAGCAGTACTTC	CASSRSGSLIDEQYF
NA	NA	TRBJ1-1	TRBV4-2	TGTGCCAGCAGCCAAGAAGGGGGTGAAGCTTTCTTT	CASSQEGGEAFF
NA	NA	TRBJ2-7	TRBV6-5	TGTGCCAGCAGGCCCTACGCGCGGTCCTACGAGCAGTACTTC	CASRPYARSYEQYF
NA	TRBD1	TRBJ2-7	TRBV10-3	TGTGCCGGACAGGGGGAAGGCTACGAGCAGTACTTC	CAGQGEGYEQYF
NA	NA	TRBJ2-1	TRBV6-1	TGTGCCAGCAGTGACCCCGGGGGACACAATGAGCAGTTCTTC	CASSDPGGHNEQFF
NA	NA	TRBJ2-1	TRBV4-1	TGCGCCAGCAGCCAAGGGGTGCGGGTAAAAGACAATGAGCAGTTCTTC	CASSQGVRVKDNEQFF
NA	TRBD1	TRBJ2-7	TRBV18	TGTGCCAGCTCACCCGATTTAGGGACAGGCCTTTTCTACGAGCAGTACTTC	CASSPDLGTGLFYEQYF
NA	NA	TRBJ2-6	TRBV27	TGTGCCAGCAGTTTCTTGAGCTCTGGGGCCAACGTCCTGACTTTC	CASSFLSSGANVLTF
NA	TRBD2	TRBJ2-1	TRBV4-1	TGCGCCAGCAGCCGAGGACTAGCGGGAGTAAATGAGCAGTTCTTC	CASSRGLAGVNEQFF
NA	TRBD2	TRBJ2-5	TRBV6-1	TGTGCCAGCAGTGGGTTAGCGGGATCCCAAGAGACCCAGTACTTC	CASSGLAGSQETQYF
NA	NA	TRBJ2-2	TRBV6-6	TGTGCCAGCAGTTACGGGCCGAACACCGGGGAGCTGTTTTTT	CASSYGPNTGELFF
NA	NA	TRBJ1-5	TRBV15	TGTGCCACCAGCAGAGATCGGCAGGGGATGAATCAGCCCCAGCATTTT	CATSRDRQGMNQPQHF
NA	TRBD2	TRBJ2-1	TRBV5-1	TGCGCCAGCAGCTCGGGACTAGCGGGAGGAAATGAGCAGTTCTTC	CASSSGLAGGNEQFF
NA	NA	TRBJ1-5	TRBV2	TGTGCCAGCAGTAGTCCAGGGCCCCGACCCCAGCATTTT	CASSSPGPRPQHF
NA	NA	TRBJ2-7	TRBV6-5	TGTGCCAGCAGTTACTCGGGGGCCCGGAGCGTCTACGAGCAGTACTTC	CASSYSGARSVYEQYF
once	NA	TRBJ1-3	TRBV5-5	TGTGCCAGCAGCCCACAAAGCGCTGGAAACACCATATATTTT	CASSPQSAGNTIYF
once	NA	TRBJ2-2	TRBV6-5	TGTGCCAGCAGTTCCCCTTTCGGTACCGGGGAGCTGTTTTTT	CASSSPFGTGELFF
NA	TRBD1	TRBJ1-2	TRBV28	TGTGCCAGCATAACTACAGGGGCCGAAGGCTACACCTTC	CASITTGAEGYTF
NA	TRBD2	TRBJ2-3	TRBV7-3	TGTGCCAGCAGCTCTAGCGGGTCTAGCACAGATACGCAGTATTTT	CASSSSGSSTDTQYF
once	NA	TRBJ2-4	TRBV19	TGTGCCAGTGGAACAGGGTACATTCAGTACTTC	CASGTGYIQYF
once	NA	TRBJ2-7	TRBV19	TGTGCCAGTAGTATAGGTGGACGGGGGAAATACGAGCAGTACTTC	CASSIGGRGKYEQYF
NA	NA	TRBJ2-2	TRBV5-1	TGCGCCAGCAGCGGAATTCAGGGCACCGGGGAGCTGTTTTTT	CASSGIQGTGELFF
NA	TRBD1	TRBJ2-3	TRBV4-1	TGCGCCAGCAGCCAACCGACAGGGCACACAGATACGCAGTATTTT	CASSQPTGHTDTQYF
NA	TRBD2	TRBJ2-7	TRBV28	TGTGCCAGCACCCGGCGGGGGGAGGACGAGCAGTACTTC	CASTRRGEDEQYF
NA	NA	TRBJ2-7	TRBV6-5	TGTGCCAGCAGCTCAGCAGGGGTAAGCCCCCACGAGCAGTACTTC	CASSSAGVSPHEQYF